The clone carrying this T cell receptor beta chain was picked up many times. Antigen specificity is unknown. This entry is derived from a study of early T cells in non-severe SARS-CoV-2 infection. Whole-study context: Unsorted whole blood bulk RNA was sequenced, with unpaired chains. General study points: A preference for anti-spike CD8 responses marked VDJdb matching, which missed private and CD4 specificities.

The TCR library protocol was used to attach unique molecular identifiers. These identifiers were attached to individual cDNA molecules. From the 5' RACE reads, TCRdb called clonotypes with MiXCR, one entry per CDR3 protein. The sample shows more than 25,000 distinct CDR3 sequences, over 8.5% of them seen only once. V lost 5 bases and J lost 1, with 15 bases in between. The CDR3 has 15 residues. In germline, CDR1 is SGHTA, CDR2 FQGNSA. This clonotype was sampled from an adult who was a healthcare worker with PCR-confirmed SARS-CoV-2 infection or an uninfected control (not recorded which). The chain joins TRBV7-2 to TRBJ2-7, with a weak D call TRBD1 (6 bases). The sequenced sample consisted of whole blood. The CDR3 protein is CASSLNPGQSYEQYF. CDR3 coding DNA: TGTGCCAGCAGCCTAAATCCTGGACAGTCCTACGAGCAGTACTTC.